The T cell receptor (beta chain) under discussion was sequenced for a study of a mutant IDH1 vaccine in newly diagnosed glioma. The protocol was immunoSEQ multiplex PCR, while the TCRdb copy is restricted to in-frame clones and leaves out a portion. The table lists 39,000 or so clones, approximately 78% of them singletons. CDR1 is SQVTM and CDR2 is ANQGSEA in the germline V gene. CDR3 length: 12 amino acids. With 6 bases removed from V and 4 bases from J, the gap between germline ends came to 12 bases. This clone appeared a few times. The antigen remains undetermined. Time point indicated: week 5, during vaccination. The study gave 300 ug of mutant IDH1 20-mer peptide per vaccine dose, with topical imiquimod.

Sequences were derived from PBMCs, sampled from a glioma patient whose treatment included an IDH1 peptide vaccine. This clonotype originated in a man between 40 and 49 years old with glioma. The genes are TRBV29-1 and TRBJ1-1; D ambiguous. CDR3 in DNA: TGCAGCGTCGTTTCGGGGAGCACTGAAGCTTTCTTT. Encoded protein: CSVVSGSTEAFF. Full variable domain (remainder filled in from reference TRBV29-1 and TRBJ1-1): SAVISQKPSRDICQRGTSLTIQCQVDSQVTMMFWYRQQPGQSLTLIATANQGSEATYESGFVIDKFPISRPNLTFSTLTVSNMSPEDSSIYLCSVVSGSTEAFFGQGTRLTVV.